This T cell receptor beta chain was documented in a study of cytomegalovirus exposure and HLA in healthy donors. The length of the CDR3 is 17 residues. Germline lookup yields CDR1 SGHRS and CDR2 YFSETQ. With V trimmed by 4 bases and J by 4 bases, 14 bases remained unmatched. In the PCR, 60 Vbeta and 13 Jbeta primers were used. Measured with immunoSEQ multiplex PCR; TCRdb has only the in-frame clones, and not every one. The sample has around 140,000 clones; over 60% are singletons. The TCR originated in a woman aged 55-69 years in good health and CMV-seronegative. Material: PBMCs. This chain uses TRBV5-1 with TRBJ2-3; 8 positions match TRBD1. CDR3 coding DNA: TGCGCCAGCAGCCGGGACCCGACAGGGGCCGACGCAGATACGCAGTATTTT. It translates to CASSRDPTGADADTQYF.